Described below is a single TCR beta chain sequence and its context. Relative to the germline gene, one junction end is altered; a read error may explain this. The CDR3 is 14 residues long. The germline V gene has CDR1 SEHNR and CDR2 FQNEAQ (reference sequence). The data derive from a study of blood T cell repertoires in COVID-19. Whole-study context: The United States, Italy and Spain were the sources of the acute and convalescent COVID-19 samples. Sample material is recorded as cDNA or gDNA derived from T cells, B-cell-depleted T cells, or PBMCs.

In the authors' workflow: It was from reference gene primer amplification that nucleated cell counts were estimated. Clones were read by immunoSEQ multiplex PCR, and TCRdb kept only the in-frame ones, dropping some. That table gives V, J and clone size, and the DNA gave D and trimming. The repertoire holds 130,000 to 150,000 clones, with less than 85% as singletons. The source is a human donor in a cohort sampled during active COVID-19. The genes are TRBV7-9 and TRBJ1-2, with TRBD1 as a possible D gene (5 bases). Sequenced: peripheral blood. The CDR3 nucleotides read TGTGCCAGCAGTCAGTCTCAGGGTAACGATGGCTACACCTTC. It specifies CASSQSQGNDGYTF.